The clone carrying this T cell receptor beta chain has a count of ten or more. This entry belongs to a study of T-cell reconstitution after alpha-beta-depleted transplantation in children. Using unique molecular identifiers, the investigators prepared the TCRbeta library. TCRdb itself ran the PCR reads through MiXCR, one entry per CDR3 protein. The sample has approximately 93,000 distinct CDR3 sequences; 7% to 10% are singletons. Trimming took 0 bases from V and 6 from J; bases not matched to a gene: 4. This CDR3 contains 14 residues. The germline gives CDR1 SGHRS, CDR2 YFSETQ. The chain employs TRBV5-1 and TRBJ1-2; 8 positions agree with TRBD1. The receptor was isolated from a human donor who donated a stem cell graft to a child with congenital amegakaryocytic thrombocytopenia. Sequencing used PBMCs from the stem cell graft donor, obtained from the stem cell graft. Here the CDR3 reads CASSLAAGGDGYTF. In DNA form, the CDR3 reads TGCGCCAGCAGCTTGGCAGCAGGGGGCGATGGCTACACCTTC. The variable domain in full, completed from reference TRBV5-1 and TRBJ1-2, reads KAGVTQTPRYLIKTRGQQVTLSCSPISGHRSVSWYQQTPGQGLQFLFEYFSETQRNKGNFPGRFSGRQFSNSRSEMNVSTLELGDSALYLCASSLAAGGDGYTFGSGTRLTVV.